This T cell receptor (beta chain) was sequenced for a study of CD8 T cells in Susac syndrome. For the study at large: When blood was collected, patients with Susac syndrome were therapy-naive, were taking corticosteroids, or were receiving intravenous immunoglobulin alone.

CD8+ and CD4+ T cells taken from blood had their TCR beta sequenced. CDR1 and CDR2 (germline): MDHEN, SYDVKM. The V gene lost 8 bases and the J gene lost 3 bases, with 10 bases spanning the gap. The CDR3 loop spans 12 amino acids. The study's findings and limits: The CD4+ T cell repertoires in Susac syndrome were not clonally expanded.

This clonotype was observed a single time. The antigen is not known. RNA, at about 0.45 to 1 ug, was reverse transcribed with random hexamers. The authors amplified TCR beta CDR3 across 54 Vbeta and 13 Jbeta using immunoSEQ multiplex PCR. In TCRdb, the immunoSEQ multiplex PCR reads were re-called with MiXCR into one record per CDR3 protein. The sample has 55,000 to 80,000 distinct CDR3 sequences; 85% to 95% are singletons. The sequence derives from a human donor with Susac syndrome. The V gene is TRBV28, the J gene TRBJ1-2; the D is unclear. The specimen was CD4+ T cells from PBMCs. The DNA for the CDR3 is TGTGCCAGCCAGCCGATTGACTATGGCTACACCTTC. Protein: CASQPIDYGYTF.